This T cell receptor beta chain was sequenced in a study of low-dose radiotherapy and immunotherapy resistance in tumors. Study summary: Cohort 1 was treated with 0.5 Gy per fraction at 2-week intervals, amounting to 6.5 Gy overall. Patients received cyclophosphamide 200 mg/m2 intravenously every two weeks, the day before radiation-immunotherapy. Treatment of Cohort 2 consisted of 1 Gy per fraction every two weeks, amounting to 13 Gy over 26 weeks.

The germline V and J ends were trimmed by 0 bases and 2 bases, with 8 bases remaining between them. The CDR3 length is 14 residues. CDR1 SGDLS and CDR2 YYNGEE come from the germline V gene. This clonotype came up a few times. Regarding time point: after trial treatment. Regarding treatment: LDRT plus nivolumab, ipilimumab, low-dose cyclophosphamide and aspirin (RACIN trial). cDNA synthesis used a TRAV/TRBV-specific primer set for both chains. TCR amplification used about 20 PCR cycles, a constant-region primer and a V-primer adapter. TCRdb re-called the reads through MiXCR, storing one row per CDR3 protein. The table records nearly 60,000 distinct CDR3 sequences, about a quarter of them present only once.

This chain connects TRBV9 to TRBJ1-2; weak D call: TRBD1 (6 bases). Sequencing was performed on PBMCs, taken after low-dose radiotherapy plus immunotherapy. The TCR originated in a male donor with prostate cancer. DNA of the CDR3: TGTGCCAGCAGCGTAGAAGGGGGAAACTATGGCTACACCTTC. Its translation is CASSVEGGNYGYTF.